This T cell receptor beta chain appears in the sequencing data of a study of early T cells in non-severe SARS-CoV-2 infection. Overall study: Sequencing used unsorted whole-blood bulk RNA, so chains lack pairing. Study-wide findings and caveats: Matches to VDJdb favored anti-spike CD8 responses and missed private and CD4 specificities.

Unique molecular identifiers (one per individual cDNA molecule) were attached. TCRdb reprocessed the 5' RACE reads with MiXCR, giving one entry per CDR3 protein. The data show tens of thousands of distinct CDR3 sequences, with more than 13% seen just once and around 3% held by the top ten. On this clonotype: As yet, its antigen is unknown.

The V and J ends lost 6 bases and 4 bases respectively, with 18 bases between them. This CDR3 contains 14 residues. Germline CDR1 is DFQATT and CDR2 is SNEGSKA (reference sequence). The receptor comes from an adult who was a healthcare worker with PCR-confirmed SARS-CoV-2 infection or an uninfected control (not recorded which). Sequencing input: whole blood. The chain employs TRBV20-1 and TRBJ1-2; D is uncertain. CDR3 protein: CSARNMGQSYGYTF. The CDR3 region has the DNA TGCAGTGCCCGGAATATGGGTCAATCCTATGGCTACACCTTC.